What follows are 16 T cell receptor beta chains derived from one specimen sequenced in a study of blood T cell repertoires in COVID-19. TCRdb's table, derived via immunoSEQ multiplex PCR, lists solely in-frame clones and lacks some. The sample has roughly 150,000 clones, about 86% seen once. The sample consisted of peripheral blood. These receptors all come from a man aged 65-85 years with active or convalescent COVID-19.

The rearrangement links TRBV18 to TRBJ1-2; maybe TRBD1 (6 bases). The CDR3 has 15 residues. Germline-derived CDR1 and CDR2 are KGHSH and LQKENI. V lost 3 bases to trimming and J lost 0 bases, with 11 bases between them. CDR3 region: CASSPRDTANYGYTF. DNA for the CDR3: TGTGCCAGCTCACCCCGGGACACCGCTAACTATGGCTACACCTTC.

V usage is TRBV9 and J usage is TRBJ2-1; 10 nucleotides match TRBD2. Germline V lookup: CDR1 SGDLS, CDR2 YYNGEE. J gave up 0 bases and V 2 bases, and 14 bases lay outside the gene matches. The CDR3 has 20 residues. CDR3 sequence (DNA): TGTGCCAGCAGCGTTAGGGGGGGACTAGCGAACACAGACTCCTACAATGAGCAGTTCTTC. Encoded protein: CASSVRGGLANTDSYNEQFF.

The J gene is TRBJ2-5, the V gene TRBV7-9; TRBD2 might be the D (5 bases). The CDR3 is made up of 12 amino acids. Trimming removed 7 bases at V and 5 bases at J, with 11 bases between. Germline V lookup: CDR1 SEHNR, CDR2 FQNEAQ (reference sequence). CDR3 bases: TGTGCCAGCATCGTGGGCGGGGAGACCCAGTACTTC. Translating it yields CASIVGGETQYF.

V and J are TRBV5-8 and TRBJ2-3; no clear D gene. This CDR3 contains 16 residues. Between the trimmed V and J ends, which lost 0 bases and 6 bases, there was a span of 17 bases. Germline assignment: CDR1 SGHTS and CDR2 YDEGEE. The CDR3, as DNA: TGTGCCAGCAGCTTGGGCCCCTACCCTACACAGGATACGCAGTATTTT. It yields the protein CASSLGPYPTQDTQYF.

The chain employs TRBV5-1 and TRBJ2-1, with 13 positions matching TRBD2. The CDR3 length is 17 residues. The V segment lost 3 bases and the J segment 5 bases; nucleotides outside the gene matches: 8. CDR1 is SGHRS, CDR2 YFSETQ, per germline. The chain's CDR3 is CASSSTSGRIANNEQFF. CDR3 sequence (DNA): TGCGCCAGCAGCTCGACTAGCGGGAGGATAGCAAACAATGAGCAGTTCTTC.

V is TRBV6-5 and J is TRBJ1-4; 9 bases align to TRBD1. The ends lost 0 bases at V and 5 bases at J; junction bases unmatched: 4. CDR3 length: 16 amino acids. CDR1 MNHEY and CDR2 SVGAGI come from the germline V gene. The CDR3 nucleotides are TGTGCCAGCAGTTACTCCATGGGACAGGGCAATGAAAAACTGTTTTTT. Translated, it gives CASSYSMGQGNEKLFF.

Here the CDR3 reads CASSHLRTEETQYF. The CDR3 DNA sequence: TGTGCCAGCAGTCATCTTAGGACAGAAGAGACCCAGTACTTC. The V gene is TRBV5-4, the J gene TRBJ2-5, with D perhaps matching TRBD1 (6 bases). CDR3 size: 14 residues. The V end was cut by 5 bases, the J end by 3 bases, with 14 bases between. The germline V gene has CDR1 SGHNT and CDR2 YYREEE (reference sequence).

This chain uses TRBV28 with TRBJ2-7, with TRBD1 matching 9 bases. Per the germline V gene, CDR1 is MDHEN and CDR2 is SYDVKM. V trimming: 4 bases; J trimming: 2 bases; junction bases outside the gene matches: 6. This CDR3 spans 15 amino acids. The CDR3 DNA follows: TGTGCCAGCAGTTCCTGGGACAGGGACACCTACGAGCAGTACTTC. Protein sequence: CASSSWDRDTYEQYF. Together with reference TRBV28 and TRBJ2-7, the CDR3 gives the full variable domain: DVKVTQSSRYLVKRTGEKVFLECVQDMDHENMFWYRQDPGLGLRLIYFSYDVKMKEKGDIPEGYSVSREKKERFSLILESASTNQTSMYLCASSSWDRDTYEQYFGPGTRLTVT.

This chain connects TRBV18 to TRBJ1-2; 7 bases agree with TRBD1. The CDR3 runs 15 residues. Germline V gene data show CDR1 as KGHSH and CDR2 as LQKENI. The V gene end was trimmed by 5 bases and the J gene end by 0 bases; junction bases not matched to a gene: 6. The CDR3 reads CASSTSGTANYGYTF. Written as DNA, the CDR3 is TGTGCCAGCTCAACCTCCGGGACAGCTAACTATGGCTACACCTTC.

The chain employs TRBV7-2 and TRBJ1-1; tentative D call: TRBD1 (6 bases). V dropped 6 bases and J dropped 6 bases, with 17 bases sitting between them. Germline CDR1 reads SGHTA; CDR2 reads FQGNSA. This CDR3 has 14 amino acids. The CDR3 reads CASSSYGGPSEAFF. The DNA for the CDR3 is TGTGCCAGCAGTTCTTACGGGGGGCCGTCTGAAGCTTTCTTT.

This clone was recorded a few times. The J gene is TRBJ2-1, the V gene TRBV12-5, with D maybe TRBD1 (6 bases). CDR1 and CDR2 from the germline V gene are LGHNT and FRNRAP. The CDR3 is 15 amino acids. With 5 bases removed from V and 4 bases from J, the gap between germline ends came to 15 bases. The CDR3 region has the DNA TGTGCTAGTGGTCCGGCAGGGACACCATACAATGAGCAGTTCTTC. Translating gives CASGPAGTPYNEQFF.

The V call is TRBV6-5, the J call TRBJ1-1, with D perhaps TRBD1 (6 bases). Trimming shortened V by 2 bases and J by 0 bases, and 10 bases separated the two germline ends. This CDR3 comprises 15 residues. CDR1 is MNHEY, CDR2 SVGAGI, per germline. In DNA, the CDR3 is TGTGCCAGCAGTTACCTTGGACAGATGAACACTGAAGCTTTCTTT. Translation gives CASSYLGQMNTEAFF.

The chain recombines TRBV2 with TRBJ2-1; tentative D call: TRBD2 (6 bases). V was trimmed by 9 bases and J by 0 bases, leaving 18 bases between them. CDR3 length: 16 residues. Germline assignment: CDR1 SNHLY and CDR2 FYNNEI. CDR3 sequence reads: CARDRVAVSSYNEQFF. The CDR3 DNA follows: TGTGCCAGAGACCGCGTAGCGGTTAGCTCCTACAATGAGCAGTTCTTC.

The chain employs TRBV28 and TRBJ1-1, with D unclear. The germline CDR1 and CDR2 sequences are MDHEN and SYDVKM. This CDR3 comprises 14 residues. Trimming left V 7 bases short and J 0 bases short, with 12 bases between. Here the CDR3 DNA reads TGTGCCAGCACCCGTCCGGGGATGAACACTGAAGCTTTCTTT. Amino acid sequence: CASTRPGMNTEAFF. Using reference TRBV28 and TRBJ1-1 for the parts outside the CDR3, the full variable domain is DVKVTQSSRYLVKRTGEKVFLECVQDMDHENMFWYRQDPGLGLRLIYFSYDVKMKEKGDIPEGYSVSREKKERFSLILESASTNQTSMYLCASTRPGMNTEAFFGQGTRLTVV.

CDR3 DNA: TGTGCCAGCAACCTGGGGGGTTCTGGGGCCAACGTCCTGACTTTC. It translates to CASNLGGSGANVLTF. The V call is TRBV7-2, the J call TRBJ2-6; tentative D call: TRBD2 (6 bases). This CDR3 contains 15 residues. Trimming took 7 bases from V and 1 from J, leaving 11 bases between them. Per the germline V gene, CDR1 is SGHTA and CDR2 is FQGNSA.

The genes are TRBV20-1 and TRBJ1-2, with no clear D. Trimming pared 3 bases from V and 5 bases from J, leaving 10 bases between. The length of the CDR3 is 12 residues. Germline CDR1 reads DFQATT; CDR2 reads SNEGSKA (reference sequence). The chain's CDR3 is CSASPARYGYTF. The CDR3 coding sequence is TGCAGTGCTAGTCCTGCTAGGTATGGCTACACCTTC.